A single T cell receptor (beta chain) is shown here with its context. The target antigen is unknown. With 60 Vbeta and 13 Jbeta primers, the PCR was carried out. TCRdb's table, derived via immunoSEQ multiplex PCR, lists solely in-frame clones and lacks some. In the table there are about 70,000 clones, more than 80% of which are singletons. The data stem from a study of cytomegalovirus exposure and HLA in healthy donors. As for the study in general: There were over 350 genotyped donors. Of these, 81% fell in the genetic ancestry cluster associated with self-reported Caucasian donors. Regarding the study as a whole: DRB1 had the most TCR associations and HLA-C the fewest, a later analysis found, with rates varying by HLA locus. Reports state that TCR beta sequences accurately predicted most subjects' HLA-A and HLA-B alleles. Sequencing artifact likely explains a cluster of highly shared sequence variants.

The CDR3 covers 13 residues. CDR1 MDHEN and CDR2 SYDVKM come from the germline V gene. The V gene lost 5 bases and the J gene lost 1 base, with 9 bases spanning the gap. This clonotype was obtained from a woman in her 30s in good health and CMV-seropositive. The sequencing input was PBMCs. The chain is built from TRBV28 and TRBJ2-7; D not certain. In DNA, the CDR3 is TGTGCCAGCAGTACAACTATTTCCTACGAGCAGTACTTC. It is translated as CASSTTISYEQYF. Filled out from reference TRBV28 and TRBJ2-7, the complete variable domain reads DVKVTQSSRYLVKRTGEKVFLECVQDMDHENMFWYRQDPGLGLRLIYFSYDVKMKEKGDIPEGYSVSREKKERFSLILESASTNQTSMYLCASSTTISYEQYFGPGTRLTVT.